This T cell receptor beta chain comes out of a study of regulatory T cells in long-lasting Graves disease. iRepertoire HTBI primers and Arm-PCR of CDR3 regions built TCR beta libraries. TCRdb independently ran MiXCR on the multiplex PCR reads; one entry per CDR3 protein. The sample includes 510,000 or so distinct CDR3 sequences, approximately 12% of them seen just once. Time point indicated: newly diagnosed GD, antithyroid drugs for less than 3 months. PBMC RNA served as the TCR library source. Graves' disease diagnoses followed American Thyroid Association guidelines. The length of the CDR3 is 15 residues. The V and J ends lost 6 bases and 14 bases, in that order; junction bases with no gene match: 14. CDR1 and CDR2 from the germline V gene are MDHEN and SYDVKM. This clonotype was seen repeatedly, ten times or more. The sample was also linked to a second study, of T cells in Graves' hyperthyroidism and ophthalmopathy. That study adds: First-round RT-PCR with HTBI primers amplified the TCR CDR3 region.

V is TRBV28 and J is TRBJ2-3; 13 bases align to TRBD2. The sequences come from peripheral blood mononuclear cells (PBMCs), collected at new diagnosis, from a patient treated with antithyroid drugs. This receptor was taken from a woman in her thirties with Graves disease. The CDR3 DNA sequence: TGTGCCAGCAGAGACGGGACTAGCGGGAACCATTGTCCGTATTTT. As protein: CASRDGTSGNHCPYF.